These 27 T cell receptor beta chains came from one sample sequenced in a study of response to subunit inactivated influenza vaccine. In TCRdb, the RT-PCR reads were re-called with MiXCR into one record per CDR3 protein. The repertoire holds about 570,000 distinct CDR3 sequences, 10% to 12% seen once, with approximately 9.9% in the top ten. The sample also formed part of further work on T cells expressing NK-cell markers. That paper adds: Template switching by 5'RACE with UMIs generated the TCR beta cDNA.

The material sequenced was PBMCs from blood, taken on the day of vaccination. Every receptor here comes from a man aged 50-60 years who received an inactivated influenza vaccine.

This clonotype was seen more than once but under ten times. V gene TRBV29-1 combines with J gene TRBJ1-1; D unresolved. V lost 4 bases, J lost 3 bases, and 18 bases lay in between. Germline V gene data show CDR1 as SQVTM and CDR2 as ANQGSEA. The CDR3 length is 15 residues. CDR3 sequence reads: CSVVENKGGHTEAFF. CDR3 nucleotides: TGCAGCGTTGTGGAAAACAAGGGAGGCCACACTGAAGCTTTCTTT.

The table lists this clonotype with a few counts. V and J are TRBV12-3 or TRBV12-4 and TRBJ2-1, with a tentative D call TRBD2 (6 bases). The V end was cut by 7 bases, the J end by 9 bases, with 19 bases between. The CDR3 totals 14 residues. The CDR3 loop is CASKIAVAGSEQFF. The CDR3 nucleotides read TGTGCCAGCAAAATCGCGGTTGCGGGGAGTGAGCAGTTCTTC.

This clonotype was recorded a few times. The gene calls are TRBV6-1 and TRBJ2-7, with TRBD2 matching 11 bases. Germline lookup yields CDR1 MNHNS and CDR2 SASEGT. The V and J ends lost 6 bases and 4 bases, in that order; junction bases with no gene match: 8. There are 15 residues in the CDR3. As DNA, the CDR3 is TGTGCCAGCAGGCCGCTAGCGGGGGGAGGGTACGAGCAGTACTTC. Amino acids: CASRPLAGGGYEQYF.

The table lists this clonotype with many counts. The chain is built from TRBV27 and TRBJ2-1; TRBD2 matches at 7 bases. Germline V gene sequence: CDR1 MNHEY, CDR2 SMNVEV (reference sequence). CDR3 size: 15 residues. Trimming removed 3 bases from V and 6 bases from J; junction bases left unmatched: 8. The CDR3 spells CASSFRRTSSNEQFF. CDR3 nucleotides: TGTGCCAGCAGTTTCCGACGGACTAGTAGCAATGAGCAGTTCTTC.

The table lists this clonotype with many counts. The chain joins TRBV7-2 to TRBJ2-4; 8 bases are shared with TRBD2. Germline V CDR1 and CDR2: SGHTA, FQGNSA. This CDR3 is built from 16 residues. Germline trimming cut 4 bases from V and 1 base from J; bases unmatched to any gene: 6. Here the CDR3 reads CASSYSGGRAKNIQYF. CDR3 in DNA: TGTGCCAGCAGCTATTCGGGGGGGCGGGCCAAAAACATTCAGTACTTC. The full variable domain, with the rest looked up from reference TRBV7-2 and TRBJ2-4, is GAGVSQSPSNKVTEKGKDVELRCDPISGHTALYWYRQSLGQGLEFLIYFQGNSAPDKSGLPSDRFSAERTGGSVSTLTIQRTQQEDSAVYLCASSYSGGRAKNIQYFGAGTRLSVL.

This chain uses TRBV12-3 or TRBV12-4 with TRBJ1-1; tentatively, D is TRBD1 (5 bases). The CDR3 is 14 residues long. V was pared by 1 base and J by 10 bases, with 16 bases between. CDR3 bases: TGTGCCAGCAGTTTAGGGGTTGGGGACGGGGGAGCTTTCTTT. It codes for CASSLGVGDGGAFF.

The chain combines TRBV7-2 with TRBJ2-5; no definite D call. This CDR3 spans 13 amino acids. CDR1 and CDR2 from the germline V gene are SGHTA and FQGNSA. The germline V and J ends were trimmed by 5 bases and 5 bases, with 12 bases remaining between them. CDR3 nucleotides: TGTGCCAGCAGCAACCTCCCTTGGGAGACCCAGTACTTC. Its translation is CASSNLPWETQYF.

The V gene is TRBV6-2 or TRBV6-3, the J gene TRBJ2-3; TRBD2 might be the D (5 bases). The V gene's germline CDR1 is MNHEY and CDR2 SVGEGT. V was shortened by 1 base and J by 9 bases, with 8 bases between the two germline ends. CDR3 size: 12 residues. The CDR3 nucleotides read TGTGCCAGCAGTTACTATGCGGGCACGCAGTATTTT. This gives the protein CASSYYAGTQYF.

The DNA for the CDR3 is TGTGCTACCATCCGGCTCCAGTTTCGGGTTCAGTCGATCTCACCCCTCCACTTT. Protein product: CATIRLQFRVQSISPLHF. The rearrangement joins TRBV28 to TRBJ1-6; no reliable D call. This CDR3 region has 18 residues. The germline V gene has CDR1 MDHEN and CDR2 SYDVKM.

This clonotype appeared many times. The V gene is TRBV20-1, the J gene TRBJ2-5, with D possibly TRBD2 on 5 matching bases. Trimming removed 3 bases from V and 3 bases from J, with 11 bases in between. The CDR3 has 13 amino acids. CDR1 is DFQATT, CDR2 SNEGSKA, per germline (reference sequence). The CDR3 spells CSARVTAEETQYF. Written as DNA, the CDR3 is TGCAGTGCTAGGGTAACAGCGGAAGAGACCCAGTACTTC.

This rearrangement joins TRBV28 to TRBJ1-1; TRBD1 might be the D (5 bases). The CDR3 totals 13 residues. Trimming removed 3 bases at V and 4 bases at J, with 9 bases between. Germline V gives CDR1 MDHEN, CDR2 SYDVKM. The CDR3 reads CASSFRVPTEAFF. The CDR3 DNA reads TGTGCCAGCAGTTTCAGGGTGCCCACTGAAGCTTTCTTT.

This clonotype has more than one count but fewer than ten. The chain uses TRBV29-1 and TRBJ1-2; D not resolved. The CDR3 is 14 amino acids. V lost 3 bases and J lost 2, with 13 bases in between. Germline V CDR1 and CDR2: SQVTM, ANQGSEA. CDR3 DNA sequence: TGCAGCGTTGATCGACGGGAAAGCAACTATGGCTACACCTTC. Amino acids: CSVDRRESNYGYTF.

This clonotype was recorded many times. The rearrangement uses TRBV12-3 or TRBV12-4 and TRBJ2-2, with D possibly matching TRBD2 (6 bases). The CDR3 covers 17 residues. V was clipped by 2 bases and J by 3 bases, with 16 bases between them. The CDR3 region has the DNA TGTGCCAGCAGTTTAATCTATGGGCGGGGAGACACCGGGGAGCTGTTTTTT. As protein: CASSLIYGRGDTGELFF.

The genes are TRBV12-3 or TRBV12-4 and TRBJ2-6; 7 nucleotides match TRBD1. Germline trimming cut 7 bases from V and 1 base from J; bases unmatched to any gene: 10. The CDR3 runs to 17 residues. The CDR3 spells CASINRGIRSGANVLTF. CDR3 nucleotide sequence: TGTGCCAGCATCAACAGGGGAATTAGGTCTGGGGCCAACGTCCTGACTTTC.

In its sample, this clonotype was seen many times. V is TRBV3-1 and J is TRBJ2-3; D perhaps matches TRBD2 (5 bases). CDR3 length: 14 residues. Germline assignment: CDR1 LGHDT and CDR2 YNNKEL (reference sequence). V was pared by 0 bases and J by 5 bases, with 9 bases between. The CDR3 sequence: CASSQDSGIDTQYF. As DNA, the CDR3 is TGTGCCAGCAGCCAAGATTCGGGGATAGATACGCAGTATTTT.

Many counts were recorded for this clonotype. The chain recombines TRBV20-1 with TRBJ2-1, with 9 positions matching TRBD2. The J segment lost 4 bases and the V segment lost 6 bases, leaving 10 bases of the junction unmatched. CDR1 DFQATT and CDR2 SNEGSKA come from the germline V gene (reference sequence). The CDR3 consists of 15 residues. CDR3 coding DNA: TGCAGTGCCCGGCGCCAGCGGGGGGAATACAATGAGCAGTTCTTC. Protein product: CSARRQRGEYNEQFF.

The V and J genes are TRBV7-6 and TRBJ2-7, with a tentative D call TRBD1 (6 bases). Per germline, CDR1 SGHVS and CDR2 FNYEAQ. The V end lost 5 bases, the J end lost 0 bases, and 14 bases lay between the germline ends. There are 15 residues in the CDR3. The CDR3 spells CASSAGTTVSYEQYF. The CDR3 DNA is TGTGCCAGCAGCGCAGGGACAACCGTCTCCTACGAGCAGTACTTC.

The genes are TRBV29-1 and TRBJ2-5, with no clear D. Per the germline V gene, CDR1 is SQVTM and CDR2 is ANQGSEA. This CDR3 is built from 12 residues. V dropped 8 bases and J dropped 2 bases, with 12 bases sitting between them. The CDR3: CSISPVQETQYF. The CDR3 DNA follows: TGCAGCATAAGTCCGGTACAAGAGACCCAGTACTTC. The full variable domain, in which reference TRBV29-1 and TRBJ2-5 provide the parts outside the CDR3, is SAVISQKPSRDICQRGTSLTIQCQVDSQVTMMFWYRQQPGQSLTLIATANQGSEATYESGFVIDKFPISRPNLTFSTLTVSNMSPEDSSIYLCSISPVQETQYFGPGTRLLVL.

The sample holds a few counts of this clonotype. The chain has TRBV2 and TRBJ2-2; D is possibly TRBD1 (6 bases). The V gene's germline CDR1 is SNHLY and CDR2 FYNNEI. Trimming removed 7 bases from V and 5 bases from J, with 17 bases in between. The CDR3 runs to 15 residues. CDR3 nucleotide sequence: TGTGCCAGCACGTGGACAGCTGCCGGGACCGGGGAGCTGTTTTTT. Translation gives CASTWTAAGTGELFF.

Many counts were recorded for this clonotype. The rearrangement joins TRBV19 to TRBJ2-1; the D is unclear. Germline V gives CDR1 LNHDA, CDR2 SQIVND (reference sequence). The CDR3 contains 11 residues. Trimming pared 8 bases from V and 8 bases from J, leaving 10 bases between. The DNA of the CDR3 is TGTGCCAGTTCCCGTAGGGATGAGCAGTTCTTC. This codes for CASSRRDEQFF.

V is TRBV6-2 or TRBV6-3 and J is TRBJ1-2; D is undetermined. The germline V gene has CDR1 MNHEY and CDR2 SVGEGT. V dropped 6 bases and J dropped 0 bases, with 14 bases sitting between them. There are 15 residues in the CDR3. CDR3 sequence: CASREMGGANYGYTF. In nucleotides, the CDR3 is TGTGCCAGCAGAGAAATGGGAGGAGCTAACTATGGCTACACCTTC.

This clonotype was found a few times. This chain joins TRBV14 and TRBJ2-3; possible D gene TRBD2, 5 bases. The germline gives CDR1 SGHDN, CDR2 FVKESK. There are 14 residues in the CDR3. Trimming cost V 1 base and J 4 bases, with 9 bases left between them. This chain's CDR3 is CASSQVLAPDTQYF. CDR3 DNA: TGTGCCAGCAGCCAAGTGCTAGCCCCAGATACGCAGTATTTT.

At least ten counts were recorded for this clonotype. The chain joins TRBV12-3 or TRBV12-4 to TRBJ2-2; D not certain. The length of the CDR3 is 15 residues. V lost 3 bases and J lost 8, with 16 bases in between. The CDR3 nucleotides are TGTGCCAGCAGTTTTGGACGTTCTTTGGGGGGGGAGCTGTTTTTT. This sequence encodes CASSFGRSLGGELFF.

The V call is TRBV28, the J call TRBJ2-2; 8 bases map to TRBD2. The CDR3 is 19 amino acids. Germline CDR1 MDHEN, CDR2 SYDVKM. V trimming: 5 bases; J trimming: 0 bases; junction bases outside the gene matches: 14. For the CDR3, the DNA is TGTGCCAGCAGTCGTTTTCCCGGTCTAGCGGGCTCGAACACCGGGGAGCTGTTTTTT. It codes for CASSRFPGLAGSNTGELFF.

In its sample, this clonotype was seen a few times. The rearrangement links TRBV10-2 to TRBJ1-5; 8 positions match TRBD1. Germline values: CDR1 WSHSY, CDR2 SAAADI. CDR3 length: 16 residues. The trim removed 6 bases at V and 4 bases at J, leaving 11 bases unmatched. Here the CDR3 DNA reads TGCGCCAGCAGCGCCATGACAGGGGCTAAGAATCAGCCCCAGCATTTT. Translated: CASSAMTGAKNQPQHF.

This chain joins TRBV13 and TRBJ2-7; tentative D call: TRBD2 (5 bases). The V end was cut by 5 bases, the J end by 4 bases, with 15 bases between. CDR1 PRHDT and CDR2 FYEKMQ come from the germline V gene (reference sequence). The CDR3 extends over 14 amino acids. CDR3 in amino acids: CASSAGIATYEQYF. The CDR3 DNA follows: TGTGCCAGCAGCGCCGGGATAGCCACATACGAGCAGTACTTC.

This chain connects TRBV6-5 to TRBJ2-3, with D perhaps TRBD2 (5 bases). The length of the CDR3 is 16 residues. V shed 0 bases and J shed 0 bases, with 10 bases lying between them. Germline V lookup: CDR1 MNHEY, CDR2 SVGAGI. The CDR3 here is CASSYSSGRSTDTQYF. As DNA, the CDR3 is TGTGCCAGCAGTTACTCGAGCGGACGCAGCACAGATACGCAGTATTTT.